This record looks at one TCR beta chain sequence and its context. The antigen this receptor binds is unknown. Qualities for individual bases were not recorded, and no much larger clone is one base off. The data were obtained in a study of control samples from healthy donors and cancer patients (TCRdb year 2020). The method behind the library was the immunoSEQ multiplex PCR assay. The immuneACCESS repertoire file appears here via TCRdb, limited to in-frame rearrangements. These files lack a portion of the clones; in checked studies, under half of the deficit traces to unresolved V genes, and the cause of the others is not known. The sample table shows over 55,000 clones, and 80% to 95% are seen once. The ten top clones hold around 1% of the sample. The germline V gene supplies CDR1 SGDLS and CDR2 YYNGEE. Measured from the cysteine to the phenylalanine, the CDR3 is 14 residues long. The read is trimmed to its CDR3 DNA, 42 bases read in frame from base 1. Trimming removed 4 bases from V and 2 bases from J, leaving 10 bases between the germline ends.

Sequenced: PBMCs. The chain is encoded by TRBV9 joined to TRBJ1-3; the D segment cannot be called with confidence. The TCR sequence derives from a man younger than 45 with colorectal cancer. The nucleotide sequence is given as TGTGCCAGCAGCCCCAAGGGCCCTGGAAACACCATATATTTT. It translates to CASSPKGPGNTIYF.